This T cell receptor beta chain is drawn from a study of blood T cell repertoires in COVID-19. Overall study: From the United States, Italy and Spain came samples of acute and convalescent COVID-19. The analysed material was cDNA or gDNA that came from T cells, B-cell-depleted T cells, or PBMCs.

Trimming removed 3 bases at V and 0 bases at J, with 9 bases between. Germline CDR1 ENHRY, CDR2 SYGVKD. This CDR3 spans 15 amino acids. In the authors' workflow: Nucleated cell counts were estimated from reference gene primer amplification. TCRdb keeps only in-frame clones here, not all; method: immunoSEQ multiplex PCR. V and J calls and clone size are those listed in that table; D and trimming were worked out from the DNA. This table holds about 45,000 clones, approximately 83% found once. Sample: peripheral blood. This receptor was identified in an elderly man in a cohort sampled during active COVID-19. This chain uses TRBV10-3 with TRBJ1-3; D not resolved. CDR3 bases: TGTGCCATCAGTGACAGCGCTACCTCTGGAAACACCATATATTTT. Translation gives CAISDSATSGNTIYF.